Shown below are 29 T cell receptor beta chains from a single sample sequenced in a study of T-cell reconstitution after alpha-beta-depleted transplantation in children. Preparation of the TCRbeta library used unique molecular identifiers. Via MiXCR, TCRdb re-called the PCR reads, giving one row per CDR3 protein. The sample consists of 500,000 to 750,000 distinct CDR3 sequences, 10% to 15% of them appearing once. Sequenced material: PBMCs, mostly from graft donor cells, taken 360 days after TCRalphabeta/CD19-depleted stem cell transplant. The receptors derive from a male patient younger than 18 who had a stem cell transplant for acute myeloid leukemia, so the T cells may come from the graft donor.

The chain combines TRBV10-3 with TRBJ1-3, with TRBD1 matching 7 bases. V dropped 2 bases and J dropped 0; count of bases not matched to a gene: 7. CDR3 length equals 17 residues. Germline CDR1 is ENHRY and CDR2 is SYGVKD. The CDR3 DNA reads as TGTGCCATCAGTGAGGGGACAGTACTATCCTCTGGAAACACCATATATTTT. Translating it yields CAISEGTVLSSGNTIYF.

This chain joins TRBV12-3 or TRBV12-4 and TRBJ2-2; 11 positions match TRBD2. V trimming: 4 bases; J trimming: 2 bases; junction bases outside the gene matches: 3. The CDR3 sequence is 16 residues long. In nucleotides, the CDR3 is TGTGCCAGCAGTTCCACTAGCGGGAGAAACACCGGGGAGCTGTTTTTT. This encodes CASSSTSGRNTGELFF.

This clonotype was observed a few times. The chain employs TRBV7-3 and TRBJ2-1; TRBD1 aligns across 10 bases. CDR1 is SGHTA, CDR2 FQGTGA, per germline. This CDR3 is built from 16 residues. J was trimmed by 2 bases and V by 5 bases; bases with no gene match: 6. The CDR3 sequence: CASSPPGQGTYNEQFF. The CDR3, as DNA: TGTGCCAGCAGCCCCCCGGGACAGGGGACCTACAATGAGCAGTTCTTC. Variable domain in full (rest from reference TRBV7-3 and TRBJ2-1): GAGVSQTPSNKVTEKGKYVELRCDPISGHTALYWYRQSLGQGPEFLIYFQGTGAADDSGLPNDRFFAVRPEGSVSTLKIQRTERGDSAVYLCASSPPGQGTYNEQFFGPGTRLTVL.

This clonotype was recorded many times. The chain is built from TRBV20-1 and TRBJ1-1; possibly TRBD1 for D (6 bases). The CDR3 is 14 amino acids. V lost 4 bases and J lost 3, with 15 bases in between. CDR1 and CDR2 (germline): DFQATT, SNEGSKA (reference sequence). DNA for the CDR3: TGCAGTGCTAAGGGACACTTAGGAGACACTGAAGCTTTCTTT. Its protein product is CSAKGHLGDTEAFF.

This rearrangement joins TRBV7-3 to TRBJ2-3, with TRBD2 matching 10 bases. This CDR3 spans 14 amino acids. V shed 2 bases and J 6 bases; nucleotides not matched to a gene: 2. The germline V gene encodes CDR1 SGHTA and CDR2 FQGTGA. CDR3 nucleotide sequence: TGTGCCAGCAGCTTAGGGACTAGCGTCGATACGCAGTATTTT. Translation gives CASSLGTSVDTQYF.

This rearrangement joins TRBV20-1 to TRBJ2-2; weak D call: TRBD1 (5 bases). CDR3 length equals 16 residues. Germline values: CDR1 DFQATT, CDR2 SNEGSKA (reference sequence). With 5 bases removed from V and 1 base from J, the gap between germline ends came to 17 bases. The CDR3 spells CSADLPEQGNTGELFF. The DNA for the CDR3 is TGCAGTGCTGATTTACCCGAGCAGGGGAACACCGGGGAGCTGTTTTTT.

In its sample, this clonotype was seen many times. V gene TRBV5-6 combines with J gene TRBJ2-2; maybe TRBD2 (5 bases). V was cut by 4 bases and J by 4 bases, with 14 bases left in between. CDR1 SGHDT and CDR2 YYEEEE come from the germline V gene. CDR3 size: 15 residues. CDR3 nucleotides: TGTGCCAGCAGCATCCGGGAACTAATCACCGGGGAGCTGTTTTTT. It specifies CASSIRELITGELFF. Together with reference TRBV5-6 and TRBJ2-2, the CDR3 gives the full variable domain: DAGVTQSPTHLIKTRGQQVTLRCSPKSGHDTVSWYQQALGQGPQFIFQYYEEEERQRGNFPDRFSGHQFPNYSSELNVNALLLGDSALYLCASSIRELITGELFFGEGSRLTVL.

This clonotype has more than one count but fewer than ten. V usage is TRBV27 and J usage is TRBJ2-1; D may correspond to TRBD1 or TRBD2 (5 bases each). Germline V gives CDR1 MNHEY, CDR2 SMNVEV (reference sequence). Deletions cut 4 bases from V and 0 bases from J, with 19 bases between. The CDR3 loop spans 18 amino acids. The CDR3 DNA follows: TGTGCCAGCAGTTCCGGGACCGACTTAGGGCCCTCCTACAATGAGCAGTTCTTC. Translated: CASSSGTDLGPSYNEQFF.

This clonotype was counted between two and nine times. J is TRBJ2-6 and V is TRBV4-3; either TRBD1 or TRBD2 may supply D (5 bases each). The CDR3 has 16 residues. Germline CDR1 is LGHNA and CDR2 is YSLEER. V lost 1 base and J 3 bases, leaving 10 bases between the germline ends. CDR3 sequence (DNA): TGCGCCAGCAGCCAAGGGACTGGGGGTGGGGCCAACGTCCTGACTTTC. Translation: CASSQGTGGGANVLTF.

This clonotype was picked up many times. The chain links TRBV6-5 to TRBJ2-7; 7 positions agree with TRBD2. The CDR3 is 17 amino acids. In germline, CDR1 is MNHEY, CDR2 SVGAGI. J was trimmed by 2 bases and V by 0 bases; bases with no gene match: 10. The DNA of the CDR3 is TGTGCCAGCAGTTACTCGAAGGTGGCGGGGGTTGCCTACGAGCAGTACTTC. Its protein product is CASSYSKVAGVAYEQYF.

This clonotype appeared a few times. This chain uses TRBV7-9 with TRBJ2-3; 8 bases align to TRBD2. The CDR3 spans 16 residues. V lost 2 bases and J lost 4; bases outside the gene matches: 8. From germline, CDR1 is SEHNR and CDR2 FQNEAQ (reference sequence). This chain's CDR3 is CASSLRVAGYPDTQYF. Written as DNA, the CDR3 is TGTGCCAGCAGCTTACGGGTAGCGGGGTACCCAGATACGCAGTATTTT.

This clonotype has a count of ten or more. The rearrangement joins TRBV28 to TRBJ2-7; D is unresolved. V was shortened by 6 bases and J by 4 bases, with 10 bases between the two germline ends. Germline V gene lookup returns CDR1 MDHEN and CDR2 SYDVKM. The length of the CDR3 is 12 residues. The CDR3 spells CASSNTLYEQYF. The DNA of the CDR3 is TGTGCCAGCAGCAATACGCTTTACGAGCAGTACTTC.

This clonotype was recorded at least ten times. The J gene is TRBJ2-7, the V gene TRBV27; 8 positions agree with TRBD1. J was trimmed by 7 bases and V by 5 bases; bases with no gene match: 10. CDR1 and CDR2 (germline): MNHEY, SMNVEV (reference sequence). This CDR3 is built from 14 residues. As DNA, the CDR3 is TGTGCCAGCAGTCTAACCCGACAGGGGTGGGAGCAGTACTTC. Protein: CASSLTRQGWEQYF.

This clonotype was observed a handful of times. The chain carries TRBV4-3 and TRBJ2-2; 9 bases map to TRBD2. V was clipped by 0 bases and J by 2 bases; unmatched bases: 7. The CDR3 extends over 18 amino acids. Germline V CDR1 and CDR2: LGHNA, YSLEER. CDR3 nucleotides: TGCGCCAGCAGCCAAGAGGTCCTAGCGGGGACCAACACCGGGGAGCTGTTTTTT. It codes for CASSQEVLAGTNTGELFF.

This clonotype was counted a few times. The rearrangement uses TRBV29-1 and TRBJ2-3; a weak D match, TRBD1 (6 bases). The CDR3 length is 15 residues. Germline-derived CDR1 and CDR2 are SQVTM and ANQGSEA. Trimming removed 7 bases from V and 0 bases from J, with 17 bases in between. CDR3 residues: CSARQARLSTDTQYF. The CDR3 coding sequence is TGCAGCGCCCGACAGGCCCGCCTGAGCACAGATACGCAGTATTTT.

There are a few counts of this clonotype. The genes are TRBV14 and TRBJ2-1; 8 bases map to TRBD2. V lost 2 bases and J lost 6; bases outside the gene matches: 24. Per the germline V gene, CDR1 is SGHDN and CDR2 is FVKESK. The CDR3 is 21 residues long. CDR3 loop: CASSQSMLMGLGLAGPNEQFF. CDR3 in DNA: TGTGCCAGCAGCCAAAGTATGTTAATGGGGCTCGGGCTAGCGGGCCCCAATGAGCAGTTCTTC.

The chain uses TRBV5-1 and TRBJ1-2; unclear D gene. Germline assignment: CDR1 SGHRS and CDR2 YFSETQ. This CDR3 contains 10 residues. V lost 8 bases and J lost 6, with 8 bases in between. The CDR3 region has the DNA TGCGCCAGGTCCTTGGATGGCTACACCTTC. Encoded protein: CARSLDGYTF.

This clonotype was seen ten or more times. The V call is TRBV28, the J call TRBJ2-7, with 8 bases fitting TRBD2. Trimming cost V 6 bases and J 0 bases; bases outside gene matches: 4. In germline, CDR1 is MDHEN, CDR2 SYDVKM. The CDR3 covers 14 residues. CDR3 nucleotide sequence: TGTGCCAGCAGGACCGGGACTAGCTCCTACGAGCAGTACTTC. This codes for CASRTGTSSYEQYF.

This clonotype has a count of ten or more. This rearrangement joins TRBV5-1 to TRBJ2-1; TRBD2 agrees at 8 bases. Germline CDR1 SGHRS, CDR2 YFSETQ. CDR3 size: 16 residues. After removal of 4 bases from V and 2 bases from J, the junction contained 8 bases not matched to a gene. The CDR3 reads CASSPDTGGPYNEQFF. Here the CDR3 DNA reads TGCGCCAGCAGCCCTGATACGGGAGGGCCCTACAATGAGCAGTTCTTC.

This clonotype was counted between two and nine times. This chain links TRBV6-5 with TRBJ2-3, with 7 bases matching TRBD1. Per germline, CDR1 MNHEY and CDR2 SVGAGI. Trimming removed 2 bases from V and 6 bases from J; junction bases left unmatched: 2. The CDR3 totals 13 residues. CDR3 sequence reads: CASSYRTGDTQYF. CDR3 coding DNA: TGTGCCAGCAGTTACCGGACAGGTGATACGCAGTATTTT.

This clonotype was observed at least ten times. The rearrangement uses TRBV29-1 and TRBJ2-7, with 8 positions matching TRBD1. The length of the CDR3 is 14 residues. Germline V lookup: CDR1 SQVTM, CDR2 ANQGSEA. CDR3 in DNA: TGCAGTGCCCGTGACAGGGGCTTATCCTACGAGCAGTACTTC. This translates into CSARDRGLSYEQYF.

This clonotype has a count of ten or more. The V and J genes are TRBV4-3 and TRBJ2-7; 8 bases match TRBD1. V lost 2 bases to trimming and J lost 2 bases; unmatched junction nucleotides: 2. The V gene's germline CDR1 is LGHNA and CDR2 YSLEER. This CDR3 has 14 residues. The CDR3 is CASSQTDRAYEQYF. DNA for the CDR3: TGCGCCAGCAGCCAAACGGACAGGGCCTACGAGCAGTACTTC.

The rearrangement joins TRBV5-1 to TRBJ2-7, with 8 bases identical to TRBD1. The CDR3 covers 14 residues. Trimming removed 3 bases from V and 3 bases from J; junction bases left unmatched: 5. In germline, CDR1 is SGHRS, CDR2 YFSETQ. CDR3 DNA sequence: TGCGCCAGCAGCTGGGACAGGAGAGTCTACGAGCAGTACTTC. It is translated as CASSWDRRVYEQYF.

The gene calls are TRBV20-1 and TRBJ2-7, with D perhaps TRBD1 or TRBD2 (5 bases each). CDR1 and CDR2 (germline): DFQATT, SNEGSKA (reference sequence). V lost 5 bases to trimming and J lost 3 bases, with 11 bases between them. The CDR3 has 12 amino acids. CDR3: CSAPGTLYEQYF. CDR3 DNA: TGCAGTGCTCCTGGGACCCTCTACGAGCAGTACTTC.

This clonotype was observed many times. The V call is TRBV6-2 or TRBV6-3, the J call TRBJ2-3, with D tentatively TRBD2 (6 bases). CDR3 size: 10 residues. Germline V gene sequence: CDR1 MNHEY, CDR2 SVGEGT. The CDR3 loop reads CCAGTDTQYF. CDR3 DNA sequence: TGTTGCGCGGGAACAGATACGCAGTATTTT.

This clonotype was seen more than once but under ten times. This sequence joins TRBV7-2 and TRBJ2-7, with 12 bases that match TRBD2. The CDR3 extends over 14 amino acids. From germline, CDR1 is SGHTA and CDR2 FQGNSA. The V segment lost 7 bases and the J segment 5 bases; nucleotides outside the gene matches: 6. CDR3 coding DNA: TGTGCCAGCACTCTAGCGGGAGGGTTCGACGAGCAGTACTTC. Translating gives CASTLAGGFDEQYF.

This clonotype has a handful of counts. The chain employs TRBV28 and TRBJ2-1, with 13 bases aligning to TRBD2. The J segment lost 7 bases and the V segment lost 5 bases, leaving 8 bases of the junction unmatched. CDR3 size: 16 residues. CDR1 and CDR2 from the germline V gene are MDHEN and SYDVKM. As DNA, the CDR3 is TGTGCCAGCAGTGGGGGACTAGCGGGAATAGTAAATGAGCAGTTCTTC. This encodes CASSGGLAGIVNEQFF.

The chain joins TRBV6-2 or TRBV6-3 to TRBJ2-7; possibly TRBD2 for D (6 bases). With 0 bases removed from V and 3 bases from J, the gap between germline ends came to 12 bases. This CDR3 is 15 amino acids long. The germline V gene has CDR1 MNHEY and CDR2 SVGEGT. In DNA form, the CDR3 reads TGTGCCAGCAGTTACTCTCCCCCCGGGGGCTACGAGCAGTACTTC. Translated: CASSYSPPGGYEQYF.

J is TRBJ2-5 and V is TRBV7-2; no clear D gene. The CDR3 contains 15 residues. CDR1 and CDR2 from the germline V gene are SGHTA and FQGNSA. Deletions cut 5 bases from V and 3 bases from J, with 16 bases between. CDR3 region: CASSRVVGREETQYF. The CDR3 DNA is TGTGCCAGCAGCCGAGTGGTAGGAAGGGAAGAGACCCAGTACTTC. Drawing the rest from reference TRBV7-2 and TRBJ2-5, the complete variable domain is GAGVSQSPSNKVTEKGKDVELRCDPISGHTALYWYRQSLGQGLEFLIYFQGNSAPDKSGLPSDRFSAERTGGSVSTLTIQRTQQEDSAVYLCASSRVVGREETQYFGPGTRLLVL.